This paragraph covers one TCR beta chain sequence. Its antigen is unknown. Method: immunoSEQ multiplex PCR; TCRdb's copy keeps in-frame clones and lacks some. The data show some 150,000 clones, 83% seen once. The time point was: baseline pretreatment blood. Sample treatment: 15 Gy SBRT to primary tumor, nephrectomy 4 weeks later. V was cut by 3 bases and J by 13 bases, with 13 bases left in between. CDR3 length: 11 amino acids. Germline CDR1 and CDR2: SEHNR and FQNEAQ (reference sequence). The source of the sample is a study of radiation and T cells in renal cell carcinoma. At the level of the study: Nephrectomy followed 15 Gy stereotactic body radiation by 4 weeks.

Overall study results and limits: In blood, top tumor clones expanded by 2 weeks, shrinking by 4.

This specimen consisted of blood, obtained from a patient whose treatment included radiotherapy and nephrectomy. The TCR was taken from a woman aged 45 to 65 with renal cell carcinoma. The genes are TRBV7-9 and TRBJ2-7; possible D gene TRBD2, 6 bases. This CDR3 reads CASSFAGQKYF. The DNA for the CDR3 is TGTGCCAGCAGCTTCGCGGGGCAAAAATACTTC.